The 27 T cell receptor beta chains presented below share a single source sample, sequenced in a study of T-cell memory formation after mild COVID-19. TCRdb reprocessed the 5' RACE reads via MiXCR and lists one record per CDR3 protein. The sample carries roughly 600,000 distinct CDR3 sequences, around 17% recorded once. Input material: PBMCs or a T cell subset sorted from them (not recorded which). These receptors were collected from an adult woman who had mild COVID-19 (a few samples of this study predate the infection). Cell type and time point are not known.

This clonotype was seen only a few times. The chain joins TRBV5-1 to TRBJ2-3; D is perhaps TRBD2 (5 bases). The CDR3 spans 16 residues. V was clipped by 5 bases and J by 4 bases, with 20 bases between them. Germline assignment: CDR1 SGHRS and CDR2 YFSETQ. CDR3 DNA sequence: TGCGCCAGCAGAGCTGAGCAGACGGGATGGGCAGATACGCAGTATTTT. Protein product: CASRAEQTGWADTQYF.

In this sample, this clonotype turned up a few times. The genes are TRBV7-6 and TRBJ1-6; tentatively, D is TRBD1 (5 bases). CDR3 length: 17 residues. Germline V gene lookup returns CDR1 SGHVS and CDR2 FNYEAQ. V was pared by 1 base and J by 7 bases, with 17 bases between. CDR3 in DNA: TGTGCCAGCAGCTTAGATTATGGGGGTGGGCCCAATTCACCCCTCCACTTT. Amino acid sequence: CASSLDYGGGPNSPLHF.

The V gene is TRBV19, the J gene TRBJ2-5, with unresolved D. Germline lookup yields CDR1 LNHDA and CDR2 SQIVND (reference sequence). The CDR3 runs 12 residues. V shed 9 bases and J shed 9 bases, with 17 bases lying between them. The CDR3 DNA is TGTGCCAGCGGACCCACCCCCGACGCCCAGTACTTC. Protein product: CASGPTPDAQYF.

CDR3 in amino acids: CASSLVPNSYEQYF. The CDR3 nucleotides are TGTGCCAGCAGCTTAGTCCCGAACTCCTACGAGCAGTACTTC. J is TRBJ2-7 and V is TRBV7-9; D remains unclear. V was trimmed by 1 base and J by 0 bases, leaving 7 bases between them. The CDR3 totals 14 residues. The germline gives CDR1 SEHNR, CDR2 FQNEAQ (reference sequence).

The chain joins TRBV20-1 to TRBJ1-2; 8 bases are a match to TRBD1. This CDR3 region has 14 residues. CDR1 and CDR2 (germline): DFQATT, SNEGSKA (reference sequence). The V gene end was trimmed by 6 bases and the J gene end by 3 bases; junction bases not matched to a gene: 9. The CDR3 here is CSAKDRGIDYGYTF. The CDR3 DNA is TGCAGTGCCAAAGACAGGGGAATTGACTATGGCTACACCTTC.

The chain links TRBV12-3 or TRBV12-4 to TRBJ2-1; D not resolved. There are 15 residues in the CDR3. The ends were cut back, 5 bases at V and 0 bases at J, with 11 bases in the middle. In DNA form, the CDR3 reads TGTGCCAGCAGTCCCGTGCGGAGCTCCTACAATGAGCAGTTCTTC. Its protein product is CASSPVRSSYNEQFF.

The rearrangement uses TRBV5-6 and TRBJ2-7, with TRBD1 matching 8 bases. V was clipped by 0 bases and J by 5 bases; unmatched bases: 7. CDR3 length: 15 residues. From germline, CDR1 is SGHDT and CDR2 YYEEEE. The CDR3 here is CASSLVWTGPHEQYF. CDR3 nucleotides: TGTGCCAGCAGCTTGGTTTGGACAGGGCCGCACGAGCAGTACTTC.

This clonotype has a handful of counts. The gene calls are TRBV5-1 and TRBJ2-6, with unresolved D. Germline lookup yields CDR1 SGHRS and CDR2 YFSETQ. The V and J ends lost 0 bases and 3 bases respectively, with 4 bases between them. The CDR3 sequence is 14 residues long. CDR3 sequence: CASSLVVGANVLTF. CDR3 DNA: TGCGCCAGCAGCTTGGTGGTTGGGGCCAACGTCCTGACTTTC.

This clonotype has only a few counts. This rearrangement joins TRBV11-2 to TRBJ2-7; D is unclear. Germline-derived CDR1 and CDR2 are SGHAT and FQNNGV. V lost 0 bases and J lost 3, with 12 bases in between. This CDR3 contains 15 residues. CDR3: CASSLDPLGHYEQYF. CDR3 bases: TGTGCCAGCAGCTTAGATCCCTTAGGGCACTACGAGCAGTACTTC.

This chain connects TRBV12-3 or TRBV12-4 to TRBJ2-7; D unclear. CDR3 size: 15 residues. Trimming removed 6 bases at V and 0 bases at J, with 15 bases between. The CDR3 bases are TGTGCCAGCAGCCCACCAAGGGCCGGCTCCTACGAGCAGTACTTC. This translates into CASSPPRAGSYEQYF.

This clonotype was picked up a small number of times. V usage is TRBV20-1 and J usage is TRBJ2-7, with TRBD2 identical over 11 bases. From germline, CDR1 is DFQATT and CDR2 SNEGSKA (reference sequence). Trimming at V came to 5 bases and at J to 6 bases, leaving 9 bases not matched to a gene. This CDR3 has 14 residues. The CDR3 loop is CSAVRGLAEGEQYF. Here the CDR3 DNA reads TGCAGTGCTGTCAGGGGACTAGCGGAGGGCGAGCAGTACTTC.

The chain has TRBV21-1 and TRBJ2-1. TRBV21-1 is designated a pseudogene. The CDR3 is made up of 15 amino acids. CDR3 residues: CASSKFIRRYNEQFF. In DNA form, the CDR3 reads TGTGCCAGCAGCAAATTTATCCGCCGATACAATGAGCAGTTCTTC.

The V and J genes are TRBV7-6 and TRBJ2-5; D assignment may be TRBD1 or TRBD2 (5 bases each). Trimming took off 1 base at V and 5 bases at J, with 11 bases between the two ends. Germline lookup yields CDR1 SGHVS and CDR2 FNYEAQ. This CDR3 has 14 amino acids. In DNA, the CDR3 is TGTGCCAGCAGCTTAGTCGGGGCACGGGAGACCCAGTACTTC. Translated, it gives CASSLVGARETQYF.

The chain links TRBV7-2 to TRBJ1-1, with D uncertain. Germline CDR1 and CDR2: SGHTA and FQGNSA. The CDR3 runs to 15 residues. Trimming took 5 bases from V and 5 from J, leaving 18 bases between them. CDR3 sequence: CASSAERVGVTEAFF. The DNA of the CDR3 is TGTGCCAGCAGCGCGGAAAGGGTGGGAGTGACTGAAGCTTTCTTT. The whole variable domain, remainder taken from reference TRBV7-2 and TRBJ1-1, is GAGVSQSPSNKVTEKGKDVELRCDPISGHTALYWYRQSLGQGLEFLIYFQGNSAPDKSGLPSDRFSAERTGGSVSTLTIQRTQQEDSAVYLCASSAERVGVTEAFFGQGTRLTVV.

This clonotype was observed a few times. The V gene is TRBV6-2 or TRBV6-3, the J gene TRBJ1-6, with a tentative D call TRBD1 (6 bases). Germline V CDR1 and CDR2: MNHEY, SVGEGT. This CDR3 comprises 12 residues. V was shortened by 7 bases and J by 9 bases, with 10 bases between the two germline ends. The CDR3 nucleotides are TGTGCCAGCACCCAGGGGTCTTCACCCCTCCACTTT. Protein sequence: CASTQGSSPLHF.

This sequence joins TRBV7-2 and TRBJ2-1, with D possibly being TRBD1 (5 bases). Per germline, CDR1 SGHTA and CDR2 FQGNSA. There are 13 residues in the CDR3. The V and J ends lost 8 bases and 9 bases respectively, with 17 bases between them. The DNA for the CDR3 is TGTGCCAGCCTGGACATCCGGGCTAGTGAGCAGTTCTTC. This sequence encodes CASLDIRASEQFF.

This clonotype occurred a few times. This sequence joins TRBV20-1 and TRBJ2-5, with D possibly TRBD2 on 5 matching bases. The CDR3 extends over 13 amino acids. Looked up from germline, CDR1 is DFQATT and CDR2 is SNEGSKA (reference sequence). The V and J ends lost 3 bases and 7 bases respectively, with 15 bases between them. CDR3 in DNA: TGCAGTGCTAGTATCGGGCTCCGGGGGACCCAGTACTTC. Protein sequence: CSASIGLRGTQYF.

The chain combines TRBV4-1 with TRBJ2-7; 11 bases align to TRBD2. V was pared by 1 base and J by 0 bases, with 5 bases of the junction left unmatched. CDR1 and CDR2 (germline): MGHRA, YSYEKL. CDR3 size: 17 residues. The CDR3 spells CASSQGGLADSSYEQYF. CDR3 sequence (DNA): TGCGCCAGCAGCCAAGGGGGACTAGCGGATAGCTCCTACGAGCAGTACTTC.

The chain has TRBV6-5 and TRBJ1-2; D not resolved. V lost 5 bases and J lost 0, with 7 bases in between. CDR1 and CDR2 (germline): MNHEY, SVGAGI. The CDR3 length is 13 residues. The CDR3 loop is CASSLTTNYGYTF. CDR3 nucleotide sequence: TGTGCCAGCAGTCTCACAACTAACTATGGCTACACCTTC.

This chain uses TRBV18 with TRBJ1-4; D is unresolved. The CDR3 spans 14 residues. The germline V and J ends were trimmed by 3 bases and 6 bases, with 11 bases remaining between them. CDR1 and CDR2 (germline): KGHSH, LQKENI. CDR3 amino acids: CASSPRATDEKLFF. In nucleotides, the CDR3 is TGTGCCAGCTCACCCCGGGCTACCGATGAAAAACTGTTTTTT.

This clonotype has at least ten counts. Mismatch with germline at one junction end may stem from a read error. CDR3 amino acids: CASSPYTGELFF. The CDR3 DNA reads TGTGCCAGCAGCCCCTACACCGGGGAGCTGTTTTTT. V gene TRBV4-3 combines with J gene TRBJ2-2; the D is unclear. From germline, CDR1 is LGHNA and CDR2 YSLEER. The CDR3 is 12 residues long.

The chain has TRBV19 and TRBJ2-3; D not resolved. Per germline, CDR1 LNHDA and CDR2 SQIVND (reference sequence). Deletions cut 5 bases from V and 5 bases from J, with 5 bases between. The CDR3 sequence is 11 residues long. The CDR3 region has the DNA TGTGCCAGTAGTGTACTAGATACGCAGTATTTT. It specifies CASSVLDTQYF.

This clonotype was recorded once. As DNA, the CDR3 is TGTGCCAGCAGCCCGAGGGACAGGGCTGGAAACACCATATATTTT. Encoded protein: CASSPRDRAGNTIYF. The chain recombines TRBV7-9 with TRBJ1-3; 9 bases agree with TRBD1. The V gene's germline CDR1 is SEHNR and CDR2 FQNEAQ (reference sequence). The CDR3 spans 15 residues. Trimming took 5 bases from V and 2 from J; bases not matched to a gene: 4.

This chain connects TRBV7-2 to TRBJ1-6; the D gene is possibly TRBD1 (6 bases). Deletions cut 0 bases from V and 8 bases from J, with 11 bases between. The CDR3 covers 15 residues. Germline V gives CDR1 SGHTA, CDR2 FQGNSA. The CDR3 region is CASSLAQGRYSPLHF. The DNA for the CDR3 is TGTGCCAGCAGCTTAGCCCAGGGGCGGTATTCACCCCTCCACTTT.

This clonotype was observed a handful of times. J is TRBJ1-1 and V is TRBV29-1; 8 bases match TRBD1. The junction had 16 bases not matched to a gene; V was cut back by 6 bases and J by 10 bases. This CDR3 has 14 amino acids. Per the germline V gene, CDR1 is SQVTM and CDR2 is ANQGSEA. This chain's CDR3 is CSVCGPGGQESAFF. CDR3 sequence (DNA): TGCAGCGTCTGTGGCCCAGGGGGCCAGGAGTCAGCTTTCTTT.

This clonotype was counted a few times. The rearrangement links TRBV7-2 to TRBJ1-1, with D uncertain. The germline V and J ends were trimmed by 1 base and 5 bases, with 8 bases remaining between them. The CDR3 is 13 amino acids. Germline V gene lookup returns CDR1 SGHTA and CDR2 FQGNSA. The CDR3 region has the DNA TGTGCCAGCAGCTTAGAGGAGGGAACTGAAGCTTTCTTT. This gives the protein CASSLEEGTEAFF.

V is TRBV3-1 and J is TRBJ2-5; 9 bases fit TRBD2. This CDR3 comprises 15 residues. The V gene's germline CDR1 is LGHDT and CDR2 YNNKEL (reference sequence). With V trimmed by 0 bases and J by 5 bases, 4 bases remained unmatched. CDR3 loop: CASSQDASGVETQYF. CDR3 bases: TGTGCCAGCAGCCAAGATGCTAGCGGGGTGGAGACCCAGTACTTC.